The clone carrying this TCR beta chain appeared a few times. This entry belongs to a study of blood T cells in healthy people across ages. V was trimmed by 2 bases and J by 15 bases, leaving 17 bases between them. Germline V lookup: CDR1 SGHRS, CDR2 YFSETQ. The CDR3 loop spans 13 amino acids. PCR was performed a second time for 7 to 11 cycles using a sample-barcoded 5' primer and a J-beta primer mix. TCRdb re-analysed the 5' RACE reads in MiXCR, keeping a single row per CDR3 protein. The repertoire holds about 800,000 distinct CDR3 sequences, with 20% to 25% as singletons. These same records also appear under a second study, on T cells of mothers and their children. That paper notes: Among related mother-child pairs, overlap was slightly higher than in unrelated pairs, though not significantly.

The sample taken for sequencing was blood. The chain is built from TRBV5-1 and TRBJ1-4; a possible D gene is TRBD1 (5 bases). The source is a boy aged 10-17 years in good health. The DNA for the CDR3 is TGCGCCAGCAGCTTATCGCCGGGGGAGGGTTTGTTTTTT. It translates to CASSLSPGEGLFF.